One sample yielded the 22 T cell receptor beta chains listed below, sequenced in a study of blood T cell repertoires in COVID-19. Method: immunoSEQ multiplex PCR; TCRdb's copy keeps in-frame clones and lacks some. Of 130,000 to 150,000 clones listed, roughly 87% were seen once; the top ten hold around 1.6%. The sequenced material came from peripheral blood. The source is a human donor in a cohort sampled during active COVID-19.

Comment on this clone: The sample has other DNA sequences that encode this CDR3 too. The gene calls are TRBV20-1 and TRBJ1-1; D uncertain. The CDR3 contains 10 residues. Germline values: CDR1 DFQATT, CDR2 SNEGSKA (reference sequence). CDR3 nucleotides: TGCAGCTCCGGAGACACTGAAGCTTTCTTT. It specifies CSSGDTEAFF.

V gene TRBV5-4 combines with J gene TRBJ2-3; 7 positions agree with TRBD2. The germline CDR1 and CDR2 sequences are SGHNT and YYREEE (reference sequence). With 2 bases clipped from V and 4 bases from J, the junction kept 4 bases outside the gene matches. This CDR3 is built from 14 residues. The CDR3 sequence: CASSLSRGADTQYF. The CDR3 DNA follows: TGTGCCAGCAGCTTAAGTCGGGGGGCAGATACGCAGTATTTT.

V usage is TRBV9 and J usage is TRBJ2-2, with 10 bases lining up with TRBD1. CDR1 is SGDLS, CDR2 YYNGEE, per germline. The CDR3 is made up of 16 amino acids. Germline trimming cut 2 bases from V and 7 bases from J; bases unmatched to any gene: 8. CDR3 in DNA: TGTGCCAGCAGCGTTGGGACAGGGGACGGTGGCGGGGAGCTGTTTTTT. This codes for CASSVGTGDGGGELFF.

The rearrangement links TRBV11-1 to TRBJ2-3; weak D call: TRBD2 (5 bases). CDR3 length: 16 residues. From germline, CDR1 is SGHAT and CDR2 FQDESV (reference sequence). The germline V and J ends were trimmed by 2 bases and 0 bases, with 12 bases remaining between them. The CDR3 is CASSLLDLASTDTQYF. The CDR3 DNA follows: TGTGCCAGCAGCTTACTGGACTTAGCTAGCACAGATACGCAGTATTTT.

The rearrangement uses TRBV25-1 and TRBJ2-5; weak D call: TRBD1 (7 bases). The CDR3 is 18 residues long. Trimming shortened V by 2 bases and J by 1 base, and 20 bases separated the two germline ends. The germline V gene encodes CDR1 MGHDK and CDR2 SYGVNS. CDR3 residues: CASSEGLEEGALQETQYF. The CDR3, as DNA: TGTGCCAGCAGTGAAGGGTTGGAGGAGGGGGCTCTCCAAGAGACCCAGTACTTC. Combining the CDR3 with reference TRBV25-1 and TRBJ2-5 gives the whole variable domain EADIYQTPRYLVIGTGKKITLECSQTMGHDKMYWYQQDPGMELHLIHYSYGVNSTEKGDLSSESTVSRIRTEHFPLTLESARPSHTSQYLCASSEGLEEGALQETQYFGPGTRLLVL.

As DNA, the CDR3 is TGTGCCAGCTCACCACACGTAGCGGGGCTTTTTGGGGAGCAGTACTTC. Residues: CASSPHVAGLFGEQYF. This sequence joins TRBV18 and TRBJ2-7; 8 bases line up with TRBD2. Germline V gene data show CDR1 as KGHSH and CDR2 as LQKENI. CDR3 length equals 16 residues. Trimming removed 1 base from V and 7 bases from J; junction bases left unmatched: 12.

This CDR3 is CASSGALAATYNEQFF. CDR3 bases: TGTGCCAGCAGCGGGGCACTAGCGGCTACCTACAATGAGCAGTTCTTC. This rearrangement joins TRBV9 to TRBJ2-1, with 8 bases lining up with TRBD2. V gave up 3 bases and J gave up 2 bases; unmatched junction bases: 7. There are 16 residues in the CDR3. Germline CDR1 and CDR2: SGDLS and YYNGEE. The whole variable domain, remainder taken from reference TRBV9 and TRBJ2-1, is DSGVTQTPKHLITATGQRVTLRCSPRSGDLSVYWYQQSLDQGLQFLIQYYNGEERAKGNILERFSAQQFPDLHSELNLSSLELGDSALYFCASSGALAATYNEQFFGPGTRLTVL.

The genes are TRBV7-9 and TRBJ2-7; 7 positions match TRBD1. V was pared by 1 base and J by 4 bases, with 7 bases of the junction left unmatched. Germline CDR1 reads SEHNR; CDR2 reads FQNEAQ (reference sequence). The length of the CDR3 is 15 residues. CDR3 sequence reads: CASSLGGTEKYEQYF. In nucleotides, the CDR3 is TGTGCCAGCAGCTTAGGGGGGACAGAAAAATACGAGCAGTACTTC. Drawing the rest from reference TRBV7-9 and TRBJ2-7, the complete variable domain is DTGVSQNPRHKITKRGQNVTFRCDPISEHNRLYWYRQTLGQGPEFLTYFQNEAQLEKSRLLSDRFSAERPKGSFSTLEIQRTEQGDSAMYLCASSLGGTEKYEQYFGPGTRLTVT.

There are many counts of this clone. The chain employs TRBV6-5 and TRBJ1-2, with TRBD1 matching 7 bases. CDR1 and CDR2 from the germline V gene are MNHEY and SVGAGI. The CDR3 loop spans 15 amino acids. The V segment lost 2 bases and the J segment 4 bases; nucleotides outside the gene matches: 7. CDR3 amino acids: CASSYKGGLGYGYTF. Here the CDR3 DNA reads TGTGCCAGCAGTTACAAAGGGGGCCTTGGCTATGGCTACACCTTC.

J is TRBJ1-5 and V is TRBV19; 8 bases align to TRBD1. The CDR3 sequence is 15 residues long. Trimming cost V 7 bases and J 1 base; bases outside gene matches: 6. Per the germline V gene, CDR1 is LNHDA and CDR2 is SQIVND (reference sequence). The CDR3 region has the DNA TGTGCCAGTACCGGACAGGGTTTGAGCAATCAGCCCCAGCATTTT. As protein: CASTGQGLSNQPQHF. The whole variable domain, filled in from reference TRBV19 and TRBJ1-5, reads DGGITQSPKYLFRKEGQNVTLSCEQNLNHDAMYWYRQDPGQGLRLIYYSQIVNDFQKGDIAEGYSVSREKKESFPLTVTSAQKNPTAFYLCASTGQGLSNQPQHFGDGTRLSIL.

The gene calls are TRBV7-2 and TRBJ2-3, with TRBD2 identical over 9 bases. Germline V gene sequence: CDR1 SGHTA, CDR2 FQGNSA. The junction had 2 bases not matched to a gene; V was cut back by 1 base and J by 3 bases. The CDR3 has 15 amino acids. CDR3 sequence (DNA): TGTGCCAGCAGCTTAGTGGGACTAGCAACAGATACGCAGTATTTT. Translated, it gives CASSLVGLATDTQYF.

The chain combines TRBV15 with TRBJ1-6, with no clear D. This CDR3 is 15 amino acids long. The germline gives CDR1 LNHNV, CDR2 YYDKDF (reference sequence). The V end was cut by 1 base, the J end by 5 bases, with 9 bases between. The CDR3 region has the DNA TGTGCCACCAGCAGAGCCAGCGTGAATAATTCACCCCTCCACTTT. Its protein product is CATSRASVNNSPLHF.

The gene calls are TRBV7-2 and TRBJ2-3, with D unclear. Germline V gene sequence: CDR1 SGHTA, CDR2 FQGNSA. The germline V and J ends were trimmed by 5 bases and 2 bases, with 8 bases remaining between them. This CDR3 spans 13 amino acids. For the CDR3, the DNA is TGTGCCAGCAGCGAACTTAACACAGATACGCAGTATTTT. Translating gives CASSELNTDTQYF.

As for this clone: Other DNA sequences from this sample encode an identical CDR3 as well. The chain couples TRBV7-9 to TRBJ2-7; D not certain. V was pared by 5 bases and J by 4 bases, with 9 bases between. Germline lookup yields CDR1 SEHNR and CDR2 FQNEAQ (reference sequence). This CDR3 is built from 12 residues. This CDR3 reads CASSPSSYEQYF. In nucleotides, the CDR3 is TGTGCCAGCAGCCCTAGTTCGTACGAGCAGTACTTC.

This sequence joins TRBV6-4 and TRBJ2-5; D uncertain. Germline V lookup: CDR1 MRHNA, CDR2 SNTAGT. This CDR3 has 11 amino acids. V lost 8 bases and J lost 2, with 6 bases in between. CDR3 nucleotide sequence: TGTGCCAGCGACTTACAAGAGACCCAGTACTTC. Protein: CASDLQETQYF.

The chain is built from TRBV6-5 and TRBJ2-7; weak D call: TRBD1 (5 bases). Looked up from germline, CDR1 is MNHEY and CDR2 is SVGAGI. CDR3 size: 15 residues. The V end was cut by 1 base, the J end by 2 bases, with 12 bases between. The CDR3 reads CASSYFRQGTYEQYF. CDR3 DNA sequence: TGTGCCAGCAGTTACTTCCGTCAGGGTACCTACGAGCAGTACTTC.

The gene calls are TRBV6-2 or TRBV6-3 and TRBJ2-3; 7 nucleotides agree with TRBD2. The CDR3 extends over 14 amino acids. J was trimmed by 2 bases and V by 5 bases; bases with no gene match: 4. Germline lookup yields CDR1 MNHEY and CDR2 SVGEGT. CDR3 protein: CASSRAGVTDTQYF. The CDR3 DNA reads as TGTGCCAGCAGTCGGGCGGGGGTCACAGATACGCAGTATTTT.

This clone has just one count. The CDR3 loop reads CASSFRQGLYTF. As DNA, the CDR3 is TGTGCCAGCAGTTTTCGACAGGGCTTGTACACCTTC. The V gene is TRBV27, the J gene TRBJ1-2, with 7 bases fitting TRBD1. The CDR3 has 12 residues. With 3 bases clipped from V and 11 bases from J, the junction kept 6 bases outside the gene matches. The V gene's germline CDR1 is MNHEY and CDR2 SMNVEV (reference sequence).

V and J are TRBV5-6 and TRBJ1-5; 8 nucleotides agree with TRBD1. The ends lost 2 bases at V and 6 bases at J; junction bases unmatched: 10. CDR3 length: 16 residues. Germline V gives CDR1 SGHDT, CDR2 YYEEEE. CDR3 protein: CASSFSHRGVGQPQHF. Here the CDR3 DNA reads TGTGCCAGCAGCTTCTCACACAGGGGGGTCGGTCAGCCCCAGCATTTT. Looking up the rest from reference TRBV5-6 and TRBJ1-5 gives the full variable domain: DAGVTQSPTHLIKTRGQQVTLRCSPKSGHDTVSWYQQALGQGPQFIFQYYEEEERQRGNFPDRFSGHQFPNYSSELNVNALLLGDSALYLCASSFSHRGVGQPQHFGDGTRLSIL.

The J gene is TRBJ2-3, the V gene TRBV7-2; 11 bases fit TRBD2. The junction had 9 bases not matched to a gene; V was cut back by 2 bases and J by 5 bases. Germline CDR1 SGHTA, CDR2 FQGNSA. The CDR3 consists of 17 residues. The CDR3 region is CASSLFWTSGFEDTQYF. The CDR3 DNA reads as TGTGCCAGCAGCTTATTTTGGACTAGCGGGTTCGAAGATACGCAGTATTTT.

The chain couples TRBV10-1 to TRBJ2-5, with 12 bases that match TRBD2. CDR1 WNHNN and CDR2 SYGVQD come from the germline V gene (reference sequence). The CDR3 runs 19 residues. After removal of 3 bases from V and 2 bases from J, the junction contained 13 bases not matched to a gene. The chain's CDR3 is CASSERTSGGIQLQETQYF. CDR3 sequence (DNA): TGCGCCAGCAGTGAAAGAACTAGCGGGGGGATCCAATTACAAGAGACCCAGTACTTC.

V is TRBV5-1 and J is TRBJ2-7; maybe TRBD1 (5 bases). This CDR3 contains 15 residues. Germline V gene data show CDR1 as SGHRS and CDR2 as YFSETQ. V was shortened by 1 base and J by 0 bases, with 11 bases between the two germline ends. The CDR3 region has the DNA TGCGCCAGCAGCTTGTCCCTAGGGGCCTCCTACGAGCAGTACTTC. Translation: CASSLSLGASYEQYF.